This TCR beta chain was sequenced for a study of graft-versus-host responses after intestinal transplantation. Study-wide points: Maximum circulating GvH clone levels tracked with early post-transplant HvG decreases.

This CDR3 has 14 amino acids. V was cut by 1 base and J by 5 bases, with 12 bases left in between. From germline, CDR1 is SGHNT and CDR2 YYREEE (reference sequence). Measured with immunoSEQ multiplex PCR; TCRdb has only the in-frame clones, and not every one. The table records over 75,000 clones, about 87% of them present only once. With respect to this clone: Its cognate antigen is unknown.

The material sequenced was unstimulated CD4+ T cells sorted from spleen or lymph node cells, taken before transplant. This sequence originates from a human donor who was the organ donor for an intestinal transplant. The chain couples TRBV5-4 to TRBJ2-5; no firm D call. The CDR3 region is CASSLSQASETQYF. CDR3 DNA sequence: TGTGCCAGCAGCTTGAGTCAGGCGTCCGAGACCCAGTACTTC.